This T cell receptor (beta chain) appears in the sequencing data of a study of Ad26.COV2.S vaccination and SARS-CoV-2 variants. The protocol was immunoSEQ multiplex PCR, while the TCRdb copy is restricted to in-frame clones and leaves out a portion. The table lists 300,000 to 400,000 clones, around 90% of them singletons, with more than 3% in the top ten. The treatment: 15 to 20 received Ad26.COV2.S at low or high dose, single or two shots; several received placebo; per-sample allocation not given. Samples analyzed were those drawn on day 63 after the first vaccine or placebo injection. Germline V lookup: CDR1 ENHRY, CDR2 SYGVKD. V was clipped by 4 bases and J by 4 bases, with 14 bases between them. This CDR3 is built from 14 residues.

The rearrangement joins TRBV10-3 to TRBJ2-7; D remains unclear. The sample consisted of peripheral blood, taken in a trial of Ad26.COV2.S vaccine versus placebo. The TCR sequence derives from a person between 18 and 65 years old who received the Ad26.COV2.S COVID-19 vaccine or a placebo. The chain's CDR3 is CAISAISTPYEQYF. The CDR3 DNA is TGTGCCATCAGTGCTATTTCGACCCCTTACGAGCAGTACTTC.